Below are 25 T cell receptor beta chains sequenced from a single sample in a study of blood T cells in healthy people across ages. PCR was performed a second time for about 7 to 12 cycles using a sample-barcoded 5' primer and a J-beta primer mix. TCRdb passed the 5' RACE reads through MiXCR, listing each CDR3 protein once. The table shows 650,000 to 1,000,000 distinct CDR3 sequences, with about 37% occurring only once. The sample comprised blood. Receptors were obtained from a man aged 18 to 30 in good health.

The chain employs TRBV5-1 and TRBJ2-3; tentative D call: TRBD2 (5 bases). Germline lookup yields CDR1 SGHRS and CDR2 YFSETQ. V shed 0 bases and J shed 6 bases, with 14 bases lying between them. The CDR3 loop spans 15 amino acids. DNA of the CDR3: TGCGCCAGCAGCTTGGCGGCAGGAGGCTTTGATACGCAGTATTTT. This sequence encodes CASSLAAGGFDTQYF.

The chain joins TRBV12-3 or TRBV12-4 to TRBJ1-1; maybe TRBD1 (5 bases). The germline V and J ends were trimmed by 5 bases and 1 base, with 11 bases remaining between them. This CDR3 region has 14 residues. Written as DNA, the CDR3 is TGTGCCAGCAGTACACAGGCCACGAACACTGAAGCTTTCTTT. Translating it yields CASSTQATNTEAFF.

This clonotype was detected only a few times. DNA for the CDR3: TGTGCCAGCAGCTTACACAGGTGGCAGGGGACCACTGAAGCTTTCTTT. Protein sequence: CASSLHRWQGTTEAFF. The chain recombines TRBV7-9 with TRBJ1-1; D possibly corresponds to TRBD1 (6 bases). Per germline, CDR1 SEHNR and CDR2 FQNEAQ (reference sequence). CDR3 length: 16 amino acids. V lost 2 bases to trimming and J lost 4 bases, with 17 bases between them.

The CDR3, as DNA: TGTGCCAGCAGCCCCACGGGGGACAAGGGCAATGAGCAGTTCTTC. Protein product: CASSPTGDKGNEQFF. The chain uses TRBV3-1 and TRBJ2-1; D is possibly TRBD1 or TRBD2 (6 bases each). The V end was cut by 4 bases, the J end by 6 bases, with 16 bases between. Germline V lookup: CDR1 LGHDT, CDR2 YNNKEL (reference sequence). The CDR3 is made up of 15 amino acids.

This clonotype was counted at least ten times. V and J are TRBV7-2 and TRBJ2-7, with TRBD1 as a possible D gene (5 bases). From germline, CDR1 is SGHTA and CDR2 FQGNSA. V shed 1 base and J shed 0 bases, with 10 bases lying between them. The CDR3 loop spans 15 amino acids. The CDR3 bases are TGTGCCAGCAGCTTAGAGGGGTCATCCTCCTACGAGCAGTACTTC. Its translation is CASSLEGSSSYEQYF.

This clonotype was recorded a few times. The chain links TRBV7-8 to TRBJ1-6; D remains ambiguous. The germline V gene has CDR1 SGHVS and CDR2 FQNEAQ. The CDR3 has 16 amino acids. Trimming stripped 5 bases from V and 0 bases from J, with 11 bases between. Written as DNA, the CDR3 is TGTGCCAGCAGCGCCACGGGGAGCTCCTATAATTCACCCCTCCACTTT. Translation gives CASSATGSSYNSPLHF.

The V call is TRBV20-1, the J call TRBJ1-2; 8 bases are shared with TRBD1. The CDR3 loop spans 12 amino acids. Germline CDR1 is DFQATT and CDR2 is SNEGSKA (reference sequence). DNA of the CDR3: TGCAGGGCTCGTACAGGGGGATCTGGCTACACCTTC. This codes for CRARTGGSGYTF.

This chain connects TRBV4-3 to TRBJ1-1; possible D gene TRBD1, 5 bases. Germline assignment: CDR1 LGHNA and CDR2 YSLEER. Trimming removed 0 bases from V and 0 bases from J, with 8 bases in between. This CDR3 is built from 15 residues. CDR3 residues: CASSQDGTVNTEAFF. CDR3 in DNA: TGCGCCAGCAGCCAAGATGGGACGGTGAACACTGAAGCTTTCTTT.

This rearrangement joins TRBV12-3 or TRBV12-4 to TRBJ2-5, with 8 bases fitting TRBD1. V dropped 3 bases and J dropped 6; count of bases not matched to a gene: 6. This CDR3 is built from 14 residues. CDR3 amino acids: CASSLGTGVKTQYF. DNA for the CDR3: TGTGCCAGCAGTTTGGGGACAGGAGTGAAGACCCAGTACTTC.

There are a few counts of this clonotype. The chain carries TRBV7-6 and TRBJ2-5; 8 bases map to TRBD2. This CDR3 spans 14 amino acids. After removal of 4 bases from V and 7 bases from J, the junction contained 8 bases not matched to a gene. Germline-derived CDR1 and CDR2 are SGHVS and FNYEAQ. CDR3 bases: TGTGCCAGCAGCTCTTATAGCGGGGAGGCGACCCAGTACTTC. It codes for CASSSYSGEATQYF.

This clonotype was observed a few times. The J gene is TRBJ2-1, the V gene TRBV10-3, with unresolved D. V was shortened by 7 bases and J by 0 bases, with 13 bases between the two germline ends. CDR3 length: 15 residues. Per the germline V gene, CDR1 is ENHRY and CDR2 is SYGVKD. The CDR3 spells CAINSGSFSYNEQFF. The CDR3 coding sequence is TGTGCCATCAATTCAGGTTCCTTCTCCTACAATGAGCAGTTCTTC.

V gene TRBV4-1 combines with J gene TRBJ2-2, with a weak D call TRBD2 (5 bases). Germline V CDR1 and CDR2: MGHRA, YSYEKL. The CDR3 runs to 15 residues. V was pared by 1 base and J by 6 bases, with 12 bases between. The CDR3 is CASSQGPGSAGELFF. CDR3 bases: TGCGCCAGCAGCCAAGGCCCGGGATCCGCCGGGGAGCTGTTTTTT.

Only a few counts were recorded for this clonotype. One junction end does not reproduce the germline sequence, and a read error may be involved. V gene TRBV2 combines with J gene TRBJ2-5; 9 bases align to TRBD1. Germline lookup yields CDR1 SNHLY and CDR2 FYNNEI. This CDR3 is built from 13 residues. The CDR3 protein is CARSGTGRETQYF. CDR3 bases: TGTGCCAGAAGTGGGACAGGGCGAGAGACCCAGTACTTC.

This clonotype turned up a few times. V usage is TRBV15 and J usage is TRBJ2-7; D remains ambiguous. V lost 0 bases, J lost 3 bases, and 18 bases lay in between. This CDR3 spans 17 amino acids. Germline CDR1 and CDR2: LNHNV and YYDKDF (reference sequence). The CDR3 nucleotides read TGTGCCACCAGCAGAGATCCTTTTTCGACCTATAGCTACGAGCAGTACTTC. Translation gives CATSRDPFSTYSYEQYF.

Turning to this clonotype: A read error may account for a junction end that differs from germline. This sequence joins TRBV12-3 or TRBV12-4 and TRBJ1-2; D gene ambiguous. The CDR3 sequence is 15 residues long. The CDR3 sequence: CVSTLVGIPNYGYTF. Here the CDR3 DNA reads TGTGTCAGCACCCTCGTGGGCATTCCTAACTATGGCTACACCTTC.

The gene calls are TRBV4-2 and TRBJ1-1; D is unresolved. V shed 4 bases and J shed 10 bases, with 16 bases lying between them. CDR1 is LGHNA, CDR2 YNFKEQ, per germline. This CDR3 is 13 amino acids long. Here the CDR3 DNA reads TGTGCCAGCAGCCCCCATCGGGGATCGGTAGCTTTCTTT. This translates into CASSPHRGSVAFF.

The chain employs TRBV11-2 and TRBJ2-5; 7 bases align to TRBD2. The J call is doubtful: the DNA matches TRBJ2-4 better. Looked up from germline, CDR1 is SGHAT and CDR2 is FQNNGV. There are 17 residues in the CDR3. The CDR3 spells CASSYRLAEEAKNIQYF. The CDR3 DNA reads TGTGCCAGCAGCTACCGCCTAGCGGAGGAGGCCAAAAACATTCAGTACTTC.

The CDR3 DNA follows: TGTGCCAGCAGTGACGGTGATGTGGCTTTCTTT. Translation: CASSDGDVAFF. The V gene is TRBV6-4, the J gene TRBJ1-1; D not resolved. Germline CDR1 MRHNA, CDR2 SNTAGT. With 2 bases removed from V and 11 bases from J, the gap between germline ends came to 9 bases. The length of the CDR3 is 11 residues.

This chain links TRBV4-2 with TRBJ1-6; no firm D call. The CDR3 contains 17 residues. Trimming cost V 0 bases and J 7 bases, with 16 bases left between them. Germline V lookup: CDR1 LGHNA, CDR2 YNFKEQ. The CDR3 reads CASSQEAGPRLNSPLHF. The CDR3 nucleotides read TGTGCCAGCAGCCAAGAAGCAGGTCCACGTTTGAATTCACCCCTCCACTTT.

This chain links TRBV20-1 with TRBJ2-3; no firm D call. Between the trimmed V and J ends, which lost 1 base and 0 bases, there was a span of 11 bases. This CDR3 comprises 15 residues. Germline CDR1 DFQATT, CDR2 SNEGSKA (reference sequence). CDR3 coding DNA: TGCAGTGCTAGAGGCCCTCTCGCGAGCACAGATACGCAGTATTTT. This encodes CSARGPLASTDTQYF.

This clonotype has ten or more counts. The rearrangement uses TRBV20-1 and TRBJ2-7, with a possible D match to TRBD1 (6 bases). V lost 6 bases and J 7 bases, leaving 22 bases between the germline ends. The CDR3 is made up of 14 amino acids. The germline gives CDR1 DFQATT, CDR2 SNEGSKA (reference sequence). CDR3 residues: CSADPRGVNNEQYF. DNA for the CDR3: TGCAGTGCAGACCCCAGGGGCGTAAACAATGAGCAGTACTTC.

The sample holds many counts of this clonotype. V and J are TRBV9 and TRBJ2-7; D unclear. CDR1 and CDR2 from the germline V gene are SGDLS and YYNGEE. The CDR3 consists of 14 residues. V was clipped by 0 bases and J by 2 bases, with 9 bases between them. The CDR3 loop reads CASSVAQETYEQYF. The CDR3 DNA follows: TGTGCCAGCAGCGTAGCGCAGGAGACCTACGAGCAGTACTTC.

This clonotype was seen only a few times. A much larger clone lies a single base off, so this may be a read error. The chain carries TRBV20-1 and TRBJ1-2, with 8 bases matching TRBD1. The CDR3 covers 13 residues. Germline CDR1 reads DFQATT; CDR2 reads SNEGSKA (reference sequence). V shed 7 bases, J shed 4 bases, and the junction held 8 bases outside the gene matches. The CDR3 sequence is CSVRGQAAYGYTF. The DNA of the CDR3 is TGCAGTGTCCGGGGACAGGCAGCCTATGGCTACACCTTC.

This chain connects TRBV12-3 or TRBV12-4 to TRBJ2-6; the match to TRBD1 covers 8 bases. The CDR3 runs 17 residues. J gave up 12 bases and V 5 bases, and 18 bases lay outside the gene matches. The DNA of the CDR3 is TGTGCCAGCAGTCCCTACGAAGAGGACAGGGAGAGGACCGTCCTGACTTTC. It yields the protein CASSPYEEDRERTVLTF.

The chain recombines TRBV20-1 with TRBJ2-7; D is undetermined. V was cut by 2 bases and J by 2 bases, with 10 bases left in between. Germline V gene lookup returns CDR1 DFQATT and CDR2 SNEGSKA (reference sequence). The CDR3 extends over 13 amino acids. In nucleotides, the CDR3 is TGCAGTGCTAGAAAGCCAAGCGCCTACGAGCAGTACTTC. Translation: CSARKPSAYEQYF.